The clone carrying this T cell receptor (beta chain) occurred once. The primer mix had 60 Vbeta and 13 Jbeta primers. Using immunoSEQ multiplex PCR, the repertoire was profiled, and TCRdb retains in-frame clones only, with some absent. Of under 200,000 clones listed, around 80% are singletons. The data stem from a study of cytomegalovirus exposure and HLA in healthy donors. The germline CDR1 and CDR2 sequences are SNHLY and FYNNEI. This CDR3 is built from 15 residues. V dropped 6 bases and J dropped 1; count of bases not matched to a gene: 4. The sample comprised PBMCs. J is TRBJ1-3 and V is TRBV2, with 9 bases aligning to TRBD1. The source is a man aged 30 to 39 in good health and CMV-seronegative. The CDR3 nucleotides read TGTGCCAGCAGGTGGACAGGGGCTTCTGGAAACACCATATATTTT. Protein: CASRWTGASGNTIYF.